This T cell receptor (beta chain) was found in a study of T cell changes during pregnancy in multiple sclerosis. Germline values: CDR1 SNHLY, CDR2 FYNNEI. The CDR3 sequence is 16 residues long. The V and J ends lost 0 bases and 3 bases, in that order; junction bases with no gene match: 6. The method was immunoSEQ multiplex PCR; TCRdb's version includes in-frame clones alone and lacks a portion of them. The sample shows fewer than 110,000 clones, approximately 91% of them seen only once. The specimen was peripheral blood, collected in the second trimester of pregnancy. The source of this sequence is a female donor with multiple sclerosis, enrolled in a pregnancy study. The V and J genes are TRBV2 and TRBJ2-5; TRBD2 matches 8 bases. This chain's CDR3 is CASSEATRAGEETQYF. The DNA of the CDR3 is TGTGCCAGCAGTGAAGCAACTAGAGCGGGGGAAGAGACCCAGTACTTC.